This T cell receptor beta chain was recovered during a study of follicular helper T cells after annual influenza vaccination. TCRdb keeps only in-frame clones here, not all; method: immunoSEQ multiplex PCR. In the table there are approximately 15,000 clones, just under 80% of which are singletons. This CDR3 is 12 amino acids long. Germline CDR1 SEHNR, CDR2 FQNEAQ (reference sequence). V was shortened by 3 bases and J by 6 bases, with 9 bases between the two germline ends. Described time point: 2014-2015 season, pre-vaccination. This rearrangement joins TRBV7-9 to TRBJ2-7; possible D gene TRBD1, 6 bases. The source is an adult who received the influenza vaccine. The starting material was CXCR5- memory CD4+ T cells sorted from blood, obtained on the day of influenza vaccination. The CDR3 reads CASSFRGGEQYF. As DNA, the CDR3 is TGTGCCAGCAGCTTCCGAGGGGGCGAGCAGTACTTC.